This is a list of T cell receptor beta chains from one sample in a study of blood T cell repertoires in COVID-19. Clones were sequenced by immunoSEQ multiplex PCR, and TCRdb holds only the in-frame ones, with some missing. The table shows more than 70,000 clones, with 85% to 90% occurring only once. What was sequenced was peripheral blood. These receptors were obtained from a man in his sixties with acute or convalescent COVID-19. Each CDR3 is given with its conserved first and last residue. The order of the fields is D gene, J gene, clone size, V gene, CDR3 protein, CDR3 DNA. The D gene is left open where the match is weak. Rows may omit the clone size; those that give it use once, few, many or a size class.

d_gene: NA
j_gene: TRBJ2-1
abundance: NA
v_gene: TRBV5-4
CDR3aa: CASSFVGGRRGNEQFF
CDR3nt: TGTGCCAGCAGCTTTGTGGGGGGGCGACGGGGCAATGAGCAGTTCTTC

d_gene: TRBD2
j_gene: TRBJ2-1
abundance: NA
v_gene: TRBV5-1
CDR3aa: CASSLDVTGGPREQFF
CDR3nt: TGCGCCAGCAGCTTGGACGTGACGGGAGGGCCGCGGGAGCAGTTCTTC

d_gene: NA
j_gene: TRBJ2-7
abundance: NA
v_gene: TRBV5-4
CDR3aa: CASRLDSGEQYF
CDR3nt: TGTGCCAGCAGATTGGACAGCGGAGAGCAGTACTTC

d_gene: TRBD2
j_gene: TRBJ2-3
abundance: NA
v_gene: TRBV6-5
CDR3aa: CASSTSGDTQYF
CDR3nt: TGTGCCAGCAGTACTAGCGGGGATACGCAGTATTTT

d_gene: TRBD1
j_gene: TRBJ1-1
abundance: NA
v_gene: TRBV29-1
CDR3aa: CSVRQGGTTEAFF
CDR3nt: TGCAGCGTACGACAGGGGGGGACCACTGAAGCTTTCTTT

d_gene: NA
j_gene: TRBJ1-5
abundance: NA
v_gene: TRBV24-1
CDR3aa: CATSDGVGQPQHF
CDR3nt: TGTGCCACCAGTGACGGAGTAGGTCAGCCCCAGCATTTT

d_gene: TRBD2
j_gene: TRBJ2-3
abundance: NA
v_gene: TRBV5-4
CDR3aa: CASSSRTSGTDTQYF
CDR3nt: TGTGCCAGCAGCTCCCGGACTAGCGGCACAGATACGCAGTATTTT

d_gene: NA
j_gene: TRBJ1-5
abundance: NA
v_gene: TRBV6-1
CDR3aa: CASRTNTGFGQPQHF
CDR3nt: TGTGCCAGCAGGACCAACACAGGGTTCGGTCAGCCCCAGCATTTT

d_gene: TRBD1
j_gene: TRBJ2-7
abundance: NA
v_gene: TRBV18
CDR3aa: CASSPPRGPYEQYF
CDR3nt: TGTGCCAGCTCACCACCCAGGGGGCCCTACGAGCAGTACTTC

d_gene: TRBD2
j_gene: TRBJ2-3
abundance: NA
v_gene: TRBV27
CDR3aa: CASSSRDGTSGRVDTQYF
CDR3nt: TGTGCCAGCAGCTCCCGGGATGGGACTAGCGGGAGAGTGGATACGCAGTATTTT

d_gene: TRBD1
j_gene: TRBJ2-4
abundance: NA
v_gene: TRBV4-3
CDR3aa: CASSQGVGQVGLQYF
CDR3nt: TGCGCCAGCAGCCAAGGAGTGGGACAGGTAGGCCTTCAGTACTTC

d_gene: TRBD1
j_gene: TRBJ1-2
abundance: NA
v_gene: TRBV5-1
CDR3aa: CASSLAGQGAYGYTF
CDR3nt: TGCGCCAGCAGCTTGGCGGGACAGGGGGCGTATGGCTACACCTTC

d_gene: TRBD1
j_gene: TRBJ1-6
abundance: few
v_gene: TRBV20-1
CDR3aa: CSASLTGGYNSPLHF
CDR3nt: TGCAGTGCAAGTCTCACAGGGGGGTATAATTCACCCCTCCACTTT

d_gene: TRBD1
j_gene: TRBJ2-7
abundance: NA
v_gene: TRBV18
CDR3aa: CASSPDREAFSREQYF
CDR3nt: TGTGCCAGCTCACCCGACAGGGAAGCATTTAGCCGCGAGCAGTACTTC

d_gene: NA
j_gene: TRBJ1-1
abundance: NA
v_gene: TRBV4-2
CDR3aa: CASSQDLRSFMNTEAFF
CDR3nt: TGTGCCAGCAGCCAAGATCTCCGGTCGTTCATGAACACTGAAGCTTTCTTT

d_gene: NA
j_gene: TRBJ2-1
abundance: NA
v_gene: TRBV7-2
CDR3aa: CASSVPWAPVEQFF
CDR3nt: TGTGCCAGCAGCGTTCCCTGGGCCCCTGTTGAGCAGTTCTTC

d_gene: TRBD1
j_gene: TRBJ2-2
abundance: NA
v_gene: TRBV9
CDR3aa: CASSQRPGTANTGELFF
CDR3nt: TGTGCCAGCAGCCAACGACCCGGGACAGCGAACACCGGGGAGCTGTTTTTT

d_gene: NA
j_gene: TRBJ1-1
abundance: few
v_gene: TRBV9
CDR3aa: CASSSQTGSEAFF
CDR3nt: TGTGCCAGCAGCAGCCAGACAGGATCTGAAGCTTTCTTT

d_gene: TRBD1
j_gene: TRBJ1-2
abundance: few
v_gene: TRBV7-3
CDR3aa: CASSQGTGDAGYTF
CDR3nt: TGTGCCAGCAGCCAAGGGACAGGGGATGCTGGCTACACCTTC

d_gene: NA
j_gene: TRBJ2-5
abundance: NA
v_gene: TRBV27
CDR3aa: CATGTRQETQYF
CDR3nt: TGTGCCACCGGGACACGCCAAGAGACCCAGTACTTC

d_gene: TRBD2
j_gene: TRBJ2-3
abundance: NA
v_gene: TRBV6-2/TRBV6-3
CDR3aa: CASSRSGGGDSDTQYF
CDR3nt: TGTGCCAGCAGTCGAAGCGGGGGGGGAGACTCAGATACGCAGTATTTT

d_gene: TRBD2
j_gene: TRBJ2-3
abundance: NA
v_gene: TRBV6-5
CDR3aa: CASTSGLAGVRQYF
CDR3nt: TGTGCCAGCACTTCGGGACTAGCGGGAGTCAGGCAGTATTTT

d_gene: NA
j_gene: TRBJ2-1
abundance: NA
v_gene: TRBV7-3
CDR3aa: CASSLTGYNNEQFF
CDR3nt: TGTGCCAGCAGCTTAACCGGGTATAACAATGAGCAGTTCTTC

d_gene: NA
j_gene: TRBJ2-3
abundance: NA
v_gene: TRBV5-1
CDR3aa: CASSLGADTDTQYF
CDR3nt: TGCGCCAGTTCCCTTGGGGCGGACACAGATACGCAGTATTTT

d_gene: NA
j_gene: TRBJ2-3
abundance: NA
v_gene: TRBV10-3
CDR3aa: CAISGSGLGGTDTQYF
CDR3nt: TGTGCCATCAGTGGATCGGGGTTAGGTGGGACAGATACGCAGTATTTT

d_gene: TRBD1
j_gene: TRBJ2-7
abundance: NA
v_gene: TRBV9
CDR3aa: CASSPNSGTVYEQYF
CDR3nt: TGTGCCAGCAGCCCAAATTCCGGGACAGTCTACGAGCAGTACTTC

d_gene: NA
j_gene: TRBJ1-5
abundance: NA
v_gene: TRBV12-3/TRBV12-4
CDR3aa: CASNRGAGQPQHF
CDR3nt: TGTGCCAGCAACCGGGGGGCCGGGCAGCCCCAGCATTTT

d_gene: TRBD1
j_gene: TRBJ2-7
abundance: NA
v_gene: TRBV5-1
CDR3aa: CASSPPGQALSYEQYF
CDR3nt: TGCGCCAGCAGCCCCCCGGGACAGGCCCTTTCCTACGAGCAGTACTTC

d_gene: TRBD2
j_gene: TRBJ2-2
abundance: NA
v_gene: TRBV2
CDR3aa: CASSESAGGTGELFF
CDR3nt: TGTGCCAGCAGTGAAAGCGCGGGGGGGACCGGGGAGCTGTTTTTT

d_gene: TRBD2
j_gene: TRBJ2-7
abundance: NA
v_gene: TRBV6-2/TRBV6-3
CDR3aa: CASSSTRLAGGRSSYEQYF
CDR3nt: TGTGCCAGCAGTTCTACACGACTAGCGGGGGGGAGAAGCTCCTACGAGCAGTACTTC

d_gene: NA
j_gene: TRBJ1-1
abundance: NA
v_gene: TRBV19
CDR3aa: CASSIEFRQTRLLYLNTEAFF
CDR3nt: TGTGCCAGTAGTATAGAATTCCGACAGACCCGCCTGCTCTATTTGAACACTGAAGCTTTCTTT

d_gene: NA
j_gene: TRBJ1-2
abundance: NA
v_gene: TRBV12-3/TRBV12-4
CDR3aa: CASSLGEGYGYTF
CDR3nt: TGTGCCAGCAGTTTGGGCGAGGGCTATGGCTACACCTTC

d_gene: NA
j_gene: TRBJ2-1
abundance: NA
v_gene: TRBV20-1
CDR3aa: CSAGSNEQFF
CDR3nt: TGCAGTGCTGGTAGCAATGAGCAGTTCTTC

d_gene: TRBD2
j_gene: TRBJ2-1
abundance: NA
v_gene: TRBV11-2
CDR3aa: CASSSPTSGRAYEQFF
CDR3nt: TGTGCCAGCAGCTCCCCGACTAGCGGGAGGGCCTATGAGCAGTTCTTC

d_gene: NA
j_gene: TRBJ2-7
abundance: NA
v_gene: TRBV7-2
CDR3aa: CASSLTGTDLSYEQYF
CDR3nt: TGTGCCAGCAGCTTAACAGGGACGGACCTTTCCTACGAGCAGTACTTC

d_gene: NA
j_gene: TRBJ1-1
abundance: NA
v_gene: TRBV6-5
CDR3aa: CASSSGVGEAFF
CDR3nt: TGTGCCAGCAGTTCGGGGGTCGGTGAAGCTTTCTTT

d_gene: TRBD1
j_gene: TRBJ1-5
abundance: NA
v_gene: TRBV18
CDR3aa: CASSPLGTGTGGNQPQHF
CDR3nt: TGTGCCAGCTCACCACTAGGGACAGGGACGGGTGGCAATCAGCCCCAGCATTTT

d_gene: NA
j_gene: TRBJ1-2
abundance: NA
v_gene: TRBV15
CDR3aa: CATSRQERGYTF
CDR3nt: TGTGCCACCAGCCGACAAGAACGGGGCTACACCTTC

d_gene: NA
j_gene: TRBJ1-6
abundance: NA
v_gene: TRBV18
CDR3aa: CASSGAGSGNSPLHF
CDR3nt: TGTGCCAGCTCAGGGGCAGGGTCCGGCAATTCACCCCTCCACTTT

d_gene: NA
j_gene: TRBJ1-5
abundance: once
v_gene: TRBV3-1/TRBV3-2
CDR3aa: CASSPFRGSNQPQHF
CDR3nt: TGTGCCAGCAGCCCCTTTAGGGGAAGCAATCAGCCCCAGCATTTT

d_gene: NA
j_gene: TRBJ1-2
abundance: NA
v_gene: TRBV14
CDR3aa: CASSQDATYGYTF
CDR3nt: TGTGCCAGCAGCCAAGATGCTACCTATGGCTACACCTTC

d_gene: NA
j_gene: TRBJ1-6
abundance: NA
v_gene: TRBV20-1
CDR3aa: CSASIEDPLHF
CDR3nt: TGCAGTGCTAGTATTGAGGATCCCCTCCACTTT

d_gene: NA
j_gene: TRBJ1-1
abundance: NA
v_gene: TRBV4-1
CDR3aa: CASSQDHYTKNTEAFF
CDR3nt: TGCGCCAGCAGCCAAGATCACTACACCAAGAACACTGAAGCTTTCTTT

d_gene: NA
j_gene: TRBJ1-5
abundance: few
v_gene: TRBV12-3/TRBV12-4
CDR3aa: CASSLLNQPQHF
CDR3nt: TGTGCCAGCAGTTTACTGAATCAGCCCCAGCATTTT

d_gene: NA
j_gene: TRBJ1-4
abundance: few
v_gene: TRBV27
CDR3aa: CASRQGPGEKLFF
CDR3nt: TGTGCCAGTAGGCAGGGGCCGGGCGAAAAACTGTTTTTT

d_gene: TRBD1
j_gene: TRBJ1-4
abundance: NA
v_gene: TRBV4-1
CDR3aa: CASSQSYDRGRIEKLFF
CDR3nt: TGCGCCAGCAGCCAATCATACGACAGGGGGCGGATTGAAAAACTGTTTTTT

d_gene: TRBD2
j_gene: TRBJ2-1
abundance: NA
v_gene: TRBV5-1
CDR3aa: CASSKGLAGNEQFF
CDR3nt: TGCGCCAGCAGCAAGGGACTAGCGGGCAATGAGCAGTTCTTC

d_gene: TRBD2
j_gene: TRBJ2-2
abundance: NA
v_gene: TRBV18
CDR3aa: CASSPLGLAANTGELFF
CDR3nt: TGTGCCAGCTCACCACTGGGACTAGCGGCGAACACCGGGGAGCTGTTTTTT

d_gene: NA
j_gene: TRBJ1-1
abundance: NA
v_gene: TRBV7-9
CDR3aa: CASSLADRMNTEAFF
CDR3nt: TGTGCCAGCAGCTTAGCTGACAGGATGAACACTGAAGCTTTCTTT

d_gene: TRBD2
j_gene: TRBJ2-7
abundance: NA
v_gene: TRBV19
CDR3aa: CASSPRASGYEQYF
CDR3nt: TGTGCCAGTAGTCCCCGGGCTAGCGGGTACGAGCAGTACTTC

d_gene: TRBD2
j_gene: TRBJ2-2
abundance: NA
v_gene: TRBV7-9
CDR3aa: CASSPGLAGGTGQLFF
CDR3nt: TGTGCCAGCAGCCCCGGACTAGCGGGGGGAACCGGGCAGCTGTTTTTT

d_gene: NA
j_gene: TRBJ2-7
abundance: NA
v_gene: TRBV30
CDR3aa: CAWSGTSGYSYEQYF
CDR3nt: TGTGCCTGGAGCGGAACGTCAGGATACTCCTACGAGCAGTACTTC

d_gene: NA
j_gene: TRBJ2-7
abundance: NA
v_gene: TRBV7-8
CDR3aa: CASSLGASPYEQYF
CDR3nt: TGTGCCAGCAGCTTAGGGGCCTCCCCCTACGAGCAGTACTTC

d_gene: TRBD2
j_gene: TRBJ2-3
abundance: NA
v_gene: TRBV14
CDR3aa: CASSRGLAGDTQYF
CDR3nt: TGTGCCAGCAGCCGGGGACTAGCGGGGGATACGCAGTATTTT